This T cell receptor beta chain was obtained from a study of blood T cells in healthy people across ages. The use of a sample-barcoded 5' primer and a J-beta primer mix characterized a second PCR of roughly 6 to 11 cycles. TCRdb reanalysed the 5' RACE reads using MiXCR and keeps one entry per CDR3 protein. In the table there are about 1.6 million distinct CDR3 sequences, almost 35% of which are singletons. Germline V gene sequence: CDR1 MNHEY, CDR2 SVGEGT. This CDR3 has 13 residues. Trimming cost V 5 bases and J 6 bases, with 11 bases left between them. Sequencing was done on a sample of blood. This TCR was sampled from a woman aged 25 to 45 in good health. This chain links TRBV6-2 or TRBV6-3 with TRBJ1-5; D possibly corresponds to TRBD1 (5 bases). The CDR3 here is CASSTWGGQPQHF. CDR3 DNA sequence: TGTGCCAGCAGTACCTGGGGGGGTCAGCCCCAGCATTTT.